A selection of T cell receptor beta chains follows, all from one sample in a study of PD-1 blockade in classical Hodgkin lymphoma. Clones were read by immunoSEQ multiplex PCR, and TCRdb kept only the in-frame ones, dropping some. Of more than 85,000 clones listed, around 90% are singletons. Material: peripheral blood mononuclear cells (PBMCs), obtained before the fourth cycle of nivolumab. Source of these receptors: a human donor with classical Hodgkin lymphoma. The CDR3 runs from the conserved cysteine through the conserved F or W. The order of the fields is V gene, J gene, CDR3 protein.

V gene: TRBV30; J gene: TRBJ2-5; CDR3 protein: CAWSVVPETQYF
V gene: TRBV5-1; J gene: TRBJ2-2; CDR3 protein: CASSLKGLAGVGELFF
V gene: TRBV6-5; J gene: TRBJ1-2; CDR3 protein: CASSPHPGGDGYTF
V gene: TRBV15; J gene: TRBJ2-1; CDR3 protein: CATSRSGSLAWQFF
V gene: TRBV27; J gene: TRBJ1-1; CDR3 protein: CASSPRQGASKAFF
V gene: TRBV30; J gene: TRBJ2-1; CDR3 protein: CAWAQGGGYYEQFF
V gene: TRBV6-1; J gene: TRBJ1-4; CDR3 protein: CASSRQPANEKLFF
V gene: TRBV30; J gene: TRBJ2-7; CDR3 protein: CACRPGTSGRLGQYF
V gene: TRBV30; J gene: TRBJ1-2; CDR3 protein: CACCGLGGYTF
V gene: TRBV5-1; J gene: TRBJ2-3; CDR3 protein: CASSLPTSTDTQYF
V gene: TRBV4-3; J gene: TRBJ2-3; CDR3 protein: CASSQETLGLQGADTQYF
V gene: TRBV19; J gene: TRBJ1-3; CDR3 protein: CASSRQGAGGNTIYF
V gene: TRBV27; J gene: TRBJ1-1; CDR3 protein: CASTPRREDPRAFF
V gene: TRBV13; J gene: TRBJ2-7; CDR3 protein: CASHEGQRSASYEQYF
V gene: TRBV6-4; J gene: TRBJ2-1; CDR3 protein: CASSSGLAGVNEQFF
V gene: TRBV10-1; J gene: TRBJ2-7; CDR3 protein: CASSESGSVLYF
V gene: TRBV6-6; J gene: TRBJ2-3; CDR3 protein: CASSSPGQGYTDTQYF
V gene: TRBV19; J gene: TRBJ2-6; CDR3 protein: CASSIVGTGANVLTF
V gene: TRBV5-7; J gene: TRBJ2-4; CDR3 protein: CASSLGSGGLAKNIQYF
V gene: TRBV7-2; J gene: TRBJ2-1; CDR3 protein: CASSSQGGGPGEQFF
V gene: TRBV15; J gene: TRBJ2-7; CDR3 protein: CATSRDRQGSILSYEQYF
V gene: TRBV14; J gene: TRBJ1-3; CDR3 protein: CASSQGQFSGNTIYF
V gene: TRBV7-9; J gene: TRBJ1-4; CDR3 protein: CASSPPGQGGEKLFF
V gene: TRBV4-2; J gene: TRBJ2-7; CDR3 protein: CASSQAGEGGAYEQYF
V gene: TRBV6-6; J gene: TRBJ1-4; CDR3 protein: CASCDRGNQKLFF
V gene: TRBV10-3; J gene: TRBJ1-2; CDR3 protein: CAISEPLTENYGYTF
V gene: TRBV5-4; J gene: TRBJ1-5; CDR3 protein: CASSLVPGGNQPQHF
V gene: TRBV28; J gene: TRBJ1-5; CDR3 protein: CASSQGGSNQPQHF
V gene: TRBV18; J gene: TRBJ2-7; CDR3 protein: CASSSNLGLVWAEQYF
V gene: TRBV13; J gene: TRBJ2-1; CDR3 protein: CASSLEGGSSYNEQFF
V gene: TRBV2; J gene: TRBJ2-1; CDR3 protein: CASSNLAGVASEQFF
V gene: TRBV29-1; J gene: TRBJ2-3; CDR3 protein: CSVEDGRGPSTDTQYF
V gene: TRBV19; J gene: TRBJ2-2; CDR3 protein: CASSRDRTGELFF
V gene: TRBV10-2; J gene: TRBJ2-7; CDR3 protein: CASSESYREGYEQYF
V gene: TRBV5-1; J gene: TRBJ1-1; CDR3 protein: CASSFGGRVTEAFF
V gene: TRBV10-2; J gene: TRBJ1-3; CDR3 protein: CATGGGIANRGPGNTIYF
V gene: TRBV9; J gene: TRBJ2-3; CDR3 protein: CASSDRTNTDTQYF
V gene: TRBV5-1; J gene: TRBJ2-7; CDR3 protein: CASSPGLPVSAYEQYF
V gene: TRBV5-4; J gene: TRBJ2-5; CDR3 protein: CASSLVGRRQRETQYF
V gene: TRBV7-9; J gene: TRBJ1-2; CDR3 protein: CASSAPGQRGTGYTF
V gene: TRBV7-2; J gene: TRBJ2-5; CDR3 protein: CASSFYSGAGETQYF
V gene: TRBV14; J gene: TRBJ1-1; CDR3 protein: CASSRQYRGMNTEAFF
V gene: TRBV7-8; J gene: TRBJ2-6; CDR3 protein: CASSLGGANVLTF
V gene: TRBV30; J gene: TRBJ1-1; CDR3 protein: CAWNRGFPKGTEAFF
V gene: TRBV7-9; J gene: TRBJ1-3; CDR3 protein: CASSLVAGNTIYF
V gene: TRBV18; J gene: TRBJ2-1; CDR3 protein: CATHPRGREGYNEQFF
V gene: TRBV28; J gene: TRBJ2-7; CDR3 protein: CASSLSRVSYEQYF